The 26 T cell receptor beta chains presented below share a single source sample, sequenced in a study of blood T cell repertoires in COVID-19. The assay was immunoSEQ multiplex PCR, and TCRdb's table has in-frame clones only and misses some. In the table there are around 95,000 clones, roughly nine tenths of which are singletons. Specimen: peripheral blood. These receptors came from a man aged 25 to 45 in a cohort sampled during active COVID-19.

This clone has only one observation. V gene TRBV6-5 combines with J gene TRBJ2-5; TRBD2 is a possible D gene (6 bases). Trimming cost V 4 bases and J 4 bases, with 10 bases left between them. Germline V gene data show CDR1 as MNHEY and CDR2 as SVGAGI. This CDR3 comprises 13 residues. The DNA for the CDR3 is TGTGCCAGCAGTTTGGGACTGCGAGAGACCCAGTACTTC. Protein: CASSLGLRETQYF.

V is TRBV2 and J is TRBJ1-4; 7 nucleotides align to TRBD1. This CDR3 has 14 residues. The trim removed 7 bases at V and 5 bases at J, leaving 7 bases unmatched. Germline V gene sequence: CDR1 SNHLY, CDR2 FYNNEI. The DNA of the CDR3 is TGTGCCAGCATTAGGGACAGCAAGAATGAAAAACTGTTTTTT. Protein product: CASIRDSKNEKLFF.

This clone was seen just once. The CDR3 reads CASSIRDRAYYEQYF. The CDR3 nucleotides are TGTGCCAGTAGTATCCGGGACAGGGCCTACTACGAGCAGTACTTC. The V gene is TRBV19, the J gene TRBJ2-7, with 9 bases matching TRBD1. CDR1 is LNHDA and CDR2 is SQIVND in the germline V gene (reference sequence). The trim removed 3 bases at V and 3 bases at J, leaving 6 bases unmatched. CDR3 size: 15 residues.

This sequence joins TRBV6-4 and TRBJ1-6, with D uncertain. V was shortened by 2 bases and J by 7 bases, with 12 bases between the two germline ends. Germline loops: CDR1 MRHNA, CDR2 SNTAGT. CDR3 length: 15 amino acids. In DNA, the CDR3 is TGTGCCAGCAGTGACAGCGAGGCGGAAAATTCACCCCTCCACTTT. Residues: CASSDSEAENSPLHF.

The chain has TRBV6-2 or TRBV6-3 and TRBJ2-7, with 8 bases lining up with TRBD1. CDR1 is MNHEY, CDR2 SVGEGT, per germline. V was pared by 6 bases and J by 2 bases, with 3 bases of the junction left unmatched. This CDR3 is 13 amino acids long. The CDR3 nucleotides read TGTGCCAGCAGCTCGGACAGGGCCTACGAGCAGTACTTC. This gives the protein CASSSDRAYEQYF.

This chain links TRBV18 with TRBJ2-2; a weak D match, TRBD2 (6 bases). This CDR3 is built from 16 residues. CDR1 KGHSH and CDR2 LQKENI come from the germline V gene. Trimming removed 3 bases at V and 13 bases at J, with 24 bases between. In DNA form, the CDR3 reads TGTGCCAGCTCACCTACTAGGGGAGGTCTTCAGGTCCCGCTGTTTTTT. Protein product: CASSPTRGGLQVPLFF. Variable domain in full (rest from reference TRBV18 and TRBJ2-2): NAGVMQNPRHLVRRRGQEARLRCSPMKGHSHVYWYRQLPEEGLKFMVYLQKENIIDESGMPKERFSAEFPKEGPSILRIQQVVRGDSAAYFCASSPTRGGLQVPLFFGEGSRLTVL.

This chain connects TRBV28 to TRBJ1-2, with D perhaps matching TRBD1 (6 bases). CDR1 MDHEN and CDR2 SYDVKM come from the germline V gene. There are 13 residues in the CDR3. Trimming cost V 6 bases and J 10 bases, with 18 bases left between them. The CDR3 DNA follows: TGTGCCAGCAGCCAAGGGGGGGTGTACCCCTACACCTTC. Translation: CASSQGGVYPYTF.

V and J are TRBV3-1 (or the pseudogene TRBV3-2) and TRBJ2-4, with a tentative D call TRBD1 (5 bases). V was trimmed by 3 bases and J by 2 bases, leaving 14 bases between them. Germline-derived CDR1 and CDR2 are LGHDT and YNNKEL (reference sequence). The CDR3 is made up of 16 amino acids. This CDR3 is CASSQAQGFSKNIQYF. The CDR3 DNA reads TGTGCCAGCAGCCAGGCCCAGGGTTTTTCCAAAAACATTCAGTACTTC.

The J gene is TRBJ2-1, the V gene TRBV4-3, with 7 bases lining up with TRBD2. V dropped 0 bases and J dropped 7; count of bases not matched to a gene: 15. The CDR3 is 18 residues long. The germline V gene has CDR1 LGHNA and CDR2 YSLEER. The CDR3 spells CASSQDLVGGGEGNEQFF. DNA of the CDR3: TGCGCCAGCAGCCAAGACTTAGTTGGCGGGGGAGAGGGGAATGAGCAGTTCTTC.

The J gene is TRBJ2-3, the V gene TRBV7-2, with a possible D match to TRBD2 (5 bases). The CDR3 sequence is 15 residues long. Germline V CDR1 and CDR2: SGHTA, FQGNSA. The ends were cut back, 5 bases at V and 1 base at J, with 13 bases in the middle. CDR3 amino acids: CASSALGVGTDTQYF. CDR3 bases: TGTGCCAGCAGCGCACTCGGGGTTGGCACAGATACGCAGTATTTT.

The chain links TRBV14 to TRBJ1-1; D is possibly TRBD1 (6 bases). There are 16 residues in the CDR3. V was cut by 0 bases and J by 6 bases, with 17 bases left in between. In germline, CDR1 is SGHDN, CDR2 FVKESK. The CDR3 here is CASSQEGQGHRAEAFF. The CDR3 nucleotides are TGTGCCAGCAGCCAAGAAGGGCAGGGACATCGGGCTGAAGCTTTCTTT.

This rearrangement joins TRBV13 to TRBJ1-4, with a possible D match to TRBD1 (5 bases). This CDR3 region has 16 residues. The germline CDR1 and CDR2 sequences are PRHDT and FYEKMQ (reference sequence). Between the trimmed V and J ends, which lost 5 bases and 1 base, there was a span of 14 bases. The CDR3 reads CASSASGFLTNEKLFF. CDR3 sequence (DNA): TGTGCCAGCAGCGCGTCAGGGTTTTTAACTAATGAAAAACTGTTTTTT. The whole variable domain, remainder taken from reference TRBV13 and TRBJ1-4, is AAGVIQSPRHLIKEKRETATLKCYPIPRHDTVYWYQQGPGQDPQFLISFYEKMQSDKGSIPDRFSAQQFSDYHSELNMSSLELGDSALYFCASSASGFLTNEKLFFGSGTQLSVL.

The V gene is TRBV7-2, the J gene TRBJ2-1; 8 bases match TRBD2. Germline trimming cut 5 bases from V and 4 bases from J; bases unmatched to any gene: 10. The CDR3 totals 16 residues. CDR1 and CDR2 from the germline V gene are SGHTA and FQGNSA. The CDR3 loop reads CASSPLAGGPYNEQFF. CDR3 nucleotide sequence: TGTGCCAGCAGCCCCCTCGCGGGGGGCCCTTACAATGAGCAGTTCTTC.

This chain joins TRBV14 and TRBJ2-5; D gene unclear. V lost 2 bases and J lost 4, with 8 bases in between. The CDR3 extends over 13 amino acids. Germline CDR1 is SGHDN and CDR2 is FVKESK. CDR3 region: CASSQSLLETQYF. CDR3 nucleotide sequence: TGTGCCAGCAGCCAAAGTCTATTAGAGACCCAGTACTTC.

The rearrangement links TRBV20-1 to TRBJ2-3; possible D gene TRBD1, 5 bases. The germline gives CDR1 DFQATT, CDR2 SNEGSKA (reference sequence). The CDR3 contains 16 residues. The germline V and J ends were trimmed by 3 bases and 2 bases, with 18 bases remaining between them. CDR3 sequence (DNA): TGCAGTGCTAGTATGAGGAAGGGCAGGGCCACAGATACGCAGTATTTT. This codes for CSASMRKGRATDTQYF.

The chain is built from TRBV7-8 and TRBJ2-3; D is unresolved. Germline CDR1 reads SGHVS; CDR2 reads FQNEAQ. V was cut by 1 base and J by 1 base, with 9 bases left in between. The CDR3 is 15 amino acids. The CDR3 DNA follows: TGTGCCAGCAGCTTAGGGCGGAGTCGCACAGATACGCAGTATTTT. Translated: CASSLGRSRTDTQYF.

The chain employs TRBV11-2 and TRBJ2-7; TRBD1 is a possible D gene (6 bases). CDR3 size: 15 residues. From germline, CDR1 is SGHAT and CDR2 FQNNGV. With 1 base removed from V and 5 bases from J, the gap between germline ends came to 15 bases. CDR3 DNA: TGTGCCAGCAGCTTAGGGAAAGGGGGATATCACGAGCAGTACTTC. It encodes CASSLGKGGYHEQYF.

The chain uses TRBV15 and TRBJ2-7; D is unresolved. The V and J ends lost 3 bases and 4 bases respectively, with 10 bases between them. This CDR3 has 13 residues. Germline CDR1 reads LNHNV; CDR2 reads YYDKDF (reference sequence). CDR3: CATSRAHAYEQYF. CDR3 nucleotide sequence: TGTGCCACCAGCAGGGCACACGCTTACGAGCAGTACTTC.

CDR3 loop: CASSQDWTSGENEQFF. CDR3 DNA: TGTGCCAGCAGCCAAGATTGGACTAGCGGGGAAAATGAGCAGTTCTTC. The chain is built from TRBV3-1 (or the pseudogene TRBV3-2) and TRBJ2-1, with TRBD2 matching 12 bases. J was trimmed by 7 bases and V by 0 bases; bases with no gene match: 4. CDR1 and CDR2 from the germline V gene are LGHDT and YNNKEL (reference sequence). The CDR3 runs to 16 residues.

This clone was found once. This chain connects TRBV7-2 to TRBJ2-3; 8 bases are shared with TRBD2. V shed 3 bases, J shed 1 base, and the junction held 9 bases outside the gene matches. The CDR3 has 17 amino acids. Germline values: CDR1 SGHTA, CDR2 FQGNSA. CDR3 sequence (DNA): TGTGCCAGCAGCTTCCTGCCGGGGGGGAGCCGCACAGATACGCAGTATTTT. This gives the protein CASSFLPGGSRTDTQYF.

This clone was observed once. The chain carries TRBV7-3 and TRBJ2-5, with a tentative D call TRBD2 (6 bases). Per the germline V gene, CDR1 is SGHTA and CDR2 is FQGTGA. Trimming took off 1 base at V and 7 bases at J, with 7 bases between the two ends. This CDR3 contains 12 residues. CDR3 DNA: TGTGCCAGCAGCTTAATGGAGGGGACCCAGTACTTC. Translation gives CASSLMEGTQYF.

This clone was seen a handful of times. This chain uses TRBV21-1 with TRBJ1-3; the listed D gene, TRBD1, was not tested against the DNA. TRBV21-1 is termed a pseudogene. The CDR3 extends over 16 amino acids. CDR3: CARLRPRTVSGNTIYF. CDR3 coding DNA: TGTGCCAGACTTAGGCCGAGGACAGTCTCTGGAAACACCATATATTTT.

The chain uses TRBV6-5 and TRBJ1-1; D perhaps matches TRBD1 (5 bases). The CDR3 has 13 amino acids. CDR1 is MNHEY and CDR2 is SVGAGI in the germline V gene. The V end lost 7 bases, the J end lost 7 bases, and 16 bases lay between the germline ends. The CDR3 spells CASIPAGPFEAFF. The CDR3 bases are TGTGCCAGCATTCCGGCGGGACCATTTGAAGCTTTCTTT.

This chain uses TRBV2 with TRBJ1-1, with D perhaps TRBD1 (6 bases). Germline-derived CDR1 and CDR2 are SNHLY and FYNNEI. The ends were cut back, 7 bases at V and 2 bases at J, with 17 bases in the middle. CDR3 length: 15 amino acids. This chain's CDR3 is CASIGDTRLNTEAFF. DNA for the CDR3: TGTGCCAGCATCGGGGACACTAGACTAAACACTGAAGCTTTCTTT. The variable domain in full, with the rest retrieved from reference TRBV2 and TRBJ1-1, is EPEVTQTPSHQVTQMGQEVILRCVPISNHLYFYWYRQILGQKVEFLVSFYNNEISEKSEIFDDQFSVERPDGSNFTLKIRSTKLEDSAMYFCASIGDTRLNTEAFFGQGTRLTVV.

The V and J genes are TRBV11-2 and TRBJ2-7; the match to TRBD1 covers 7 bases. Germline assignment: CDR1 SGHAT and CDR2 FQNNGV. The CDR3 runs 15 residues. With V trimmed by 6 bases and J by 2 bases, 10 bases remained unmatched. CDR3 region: CASSLNRDSTYEQYF. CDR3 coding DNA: TGTGCCAGCAGTTTGAACCGGGACAGTACCTACGAGCAGTACTTC. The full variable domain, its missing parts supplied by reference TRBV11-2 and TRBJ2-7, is EAGVAQSPRYKIIEKRQSVAFWCNPISGHATLYWYQQILGQGPKLLIQFQNNGVVDDSQLPKDRFSAERLKGVDSTLKIQPAKLEDSAVYLCASSLNRDSTYEQYFGPGTRLTVT.

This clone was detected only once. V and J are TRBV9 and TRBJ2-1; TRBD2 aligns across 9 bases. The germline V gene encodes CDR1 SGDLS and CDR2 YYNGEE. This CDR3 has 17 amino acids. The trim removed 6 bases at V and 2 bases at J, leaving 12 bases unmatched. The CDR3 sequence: CASTPRGGGGAYNEQFF. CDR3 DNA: TGTGCCAGCACCCCCCGGGGGGGCGGGGGGGCCTACAATGAGCAGTTCTTC. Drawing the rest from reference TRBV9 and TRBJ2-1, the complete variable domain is DSGVTQTPKHLITATGQRVTLRCSPRSGDLSVYWYQQSLDQGLQFLIQYYNGEERAKGNILERFSAQQFPDLHSELNLSSLELGDSALYFCASTPRGGGGAYNEQFFGPGTRLTVL.